The T cell receptor beta chain described here comes from a study of CD8+ T cells in alopecia areata. About the research overall: Treated patients took oral tofacitinib at 5 to 10 mg twice daily. Study-level points and caveats: When scalp samples are sequenced, resident alphabeta T cells of normal skin are also captured. Higher clonality than in normal scalp was seen in lesional scalp, especially alopecia totalis/universalis.

Trimming shortened V by 4 bases and J by 5 bases, and 12 bases separated the two germline ends. Germline V gives CDR1 SQVTM, CDR2 ANQGSEA. The CDR3 has 12 amino acids. Concerning this clone itself: Its specificity is not known.

The sequencing template was cDNA reverse transcribed from extracted RNA. This table comes from immunoSEQ multiplex PCR, and its TCRdb copy is limited to in-frame clones, with some not included. Of roughly 180,000 clones in the sample, roughly 59% were seen once. Cell sorting was applied to PBMCs, and CD4+ and CD8+ T cells were collected. This chain uses TRBV29-1 with TRBJ2-7; D is unresolved. The sequences come from CD4+ T cells sorted from blood, collected at week 0. The TCR was taken from a human donor with alopecia areata. CDR3 sequence (DNA): TGCAGCGTTGTGACCCCGCCTGACGAGCAGTACTTC. Its translation is CSVVTPPDEQYF.